These T cell receptor beta chains were read from a single sample in a study of T cells in Graves' hyperthyroidism and ophthalmopathy. One entry per CDR3 protein, called by TCRdb with MiXCR from the multiplex PCR reads. The sample consists of more than 50,000 distinct CDR3 sequences, around half of them appearing once. The sample consisted of blood. The receptors derive from a woman aged 30 to 39 with Graves' ophthalmopathy. The CDR3 runs from the conserved cysteine through the conserved F or W. D genes are given only for firm matches. Clone size appears in some rows only: once, few, many, or a class for an expanded clone.

J | V | D | size | DNA | CDR3
TRBJ2-4 | TRBV19 | TRBD1 | - | TGTGCCAGTAGATTGCAGGGGACAGCCAAAAACATTAAGTACTTC | CASRLQGTAKNIKYF
TRBJ2-5 | TRBV12-3/TRBV12-4 | TRBD2 | many | TGTGCCAGCTATAGCGGGAGTGCAGAGACCCAGTACTTC | CASYSGSAETQYF
TRBJ1-3 | TRBV12-3/TRBV12-4 | - | many | TGTGCCAGCAGTATAAGCTCTGGAAACACCATATATTTT | CASSISSGNTIYF
TRBJ2-5 | TRBV11-2 | - | many | TGTGCCAGCAGCGTGGACAGTGAAGAGACCCAGTACTTC | CASSVDSEETQYF
TRBJ2-1 | TRBV7-9 | TRBD2 | - | TGTGCCAGCACCTTTGCCAGCGGGAGAATCGGTGGTGAGCAGTCCTTC | CASTFASGRIGGEQSF
TRBJ1-1 | TRBV7-9 | - | many | TGTGCCAGCAGCTTAGAAGGGGGATTCACTGAAGCTTTCTTT | CASSLEGGFTEAFF
TRBJ1-5 | TRBV19 | - | many | TGTGCCAGTAACGTAGCAGCCTTTAGCAATCAGCCCCAGCATTTT | CASNVAAFSNQPQHF
TRBJ2-1 | TRBV7-3 | TRBD1 | - | TGTGCCAGCAGCCAGACAGGGGGCTTCTCCTACAATGAGCAGTTCTTC | CASSQTGGFSYNEQFF
TRBJ2-1 | TRBV12-3/TRBV12-4 | - | many | TGTGCCAGCAGTTCGGATCCCGGGAGTCAGTCCTACAATGAGCAGTTCTTC | CASSSDPGSQSYNEQFF
TRBJ2-7 | TRBV11-3 | - | many | TGTGCCAGCAGCTTACAGACTGGGGACGAGCAGTACTTC | CASSLQTGDEQYF
TRBJ1-2 | TRBV2 | - | - | TGTGCCACAGACAACTATGGCTACACCTTC | CATDNYGYTF
TRBJ2-1 | TRBV7-8 | TRBD2 | many | TGTGCCAGCAGCCGGGGACTAGCGGGCAATGAGCAGTTCTTC | CASSRGLAGNEQFF
TRBJ1-4 | TRBV2 | - | - | TGTGCCAGCAGTGATGTGATTGCTAATGAAAAACTGTTTTTT | CASSDVIANEKLFF
TRBJ2-3 | TRBV20-1 | TRBD1 | many | TGCAGTGCGGACAGGGAAAGAACAGATACGCAGTATTTT | CSADRERTDTQYF
TRBJ1-4 | TRBV2 | TRBD1 | - | TGTGCCAGTAGACCGGGACAGGGGGGGGGAAAACTGTTTTTT | CASRPGQGGGKLFF
TRBJ1-1 | TRBV7-8 | - | - | TGTGCCAGCAGCTTAGTTCTGGGGACGGCTTTCTTT | CASSLVLGTAFF
TRBJ2-7 | TRBV7-3 | TRBD2 | medium-sized | TGTGCCAGCAGCTTTCGACTAGCGGGCTTCGACGAGCAGTACTTC | CASSFRLAGFDEQYF
TRBJ1-1 | TRBV20-1 | - | many | TGCAGTGCTAGACCGGACATGAACACTGAAGCTTTCTTT | CSARPDMNTEAFF
TRBJ1-6 | TRBV7-9 | - | - | TGTGCCAGCAGCCTCCCGGGACTAGCGGGGAATTCACCCCTCCACTTT | CASSLPGLAGNSPLHF
TRBJ1-5 | TRBV20-1 | - | - | TGCAGTGCTCCGCGACAGGCGCCCTACGAGCATTTT | CSAPRQAPYEHF
TRBJ1-4 | TRBV5-1 | TRBD1 | many | TGCGCCAGCAGCTTGGCCGGGACAGGGGGAGAAAAACTGTTTTTT | CASSLAGTGGEKLFF
TRBJ2-7 | TRBV20-1 | TRBD2 | once | TGCAGTGCCCATCTCCCGGGCCTAGCGGGAGAGCAGTACTTC | CSAHLPGLAGEQYF
TRBJ2-5 | TRBV20-1 | - | - | TGCAGTGCTAGACGGGTTGAGACCCAGTACTTC | CSARRVETQYF
TRBJ2-6 | TRBV9 | - | - | TGTGCCAGCAGCGCGCGCCCGGGGGCTGGGGCCAACGTCCTGCCTTTC | CASSARPGAGANVLPF
TRBJ2-1 | TRBV20-1 | - | - | TGCAGTGCTAGAAGGGGAGCCTACAATGAGCAGTCCTTT | CSARRGAYNEQSF
TRBJ1-5 | TRBV7-3 | - | once | TGTGCCAGCAGCCAGTTAGCGGGAGGCCCGTATCAGCCCCAGCATTTT | CASSQLAGGPYQPQHF